A single sample is the source of the 30 T cell receptor beta chains below, sequenced in a study of blood T cells in healthy people across ages (dated by TCRdb to between 2015 and 2017). The library was built by means of 5' RACE. Sequencing instrument: Illumina HiSeq 2500. The second PCR ran for roughly 7 to 11 cycles and used a J-beta primer mix along with a sample-barcoded 5' primer. TCRdb redid the processing of the public reads, applying fastp at Q25 and MiXCR, and retained in-frame beta chains. Rows with a matching CDR3 protein are joined into one entry that keeps the most common DNA and genes. In this sample the table shows about 1.4 million distinct CDR3 sequences, almost 60% of which occur a single time. 6.7% of the sample comes from the top ten. The sample was blood. These receptors came from a man aged 18 to 35 in good health.

The chain recombines TRBV6-6 with TRBJ2-7; D ambiguous. Germline CDR1 MNHNY, CDR2 SVGAGI (reference sequence). The V end was cut by 3 bases, the J end by 3 bases, with 12 bases between. This CDR3 has 14 amino acids. CDR3 DNA: TGTGCCAGCAGTTATTCTGACGGTTTCTACGAGCAGTACTTC. Residues: CASSYSDGFYEQYF.

V usage is TRBV4-2 and J usage is TRBJ1-2, with D unresolved. The CDR3 extends over 14 amino acids. V was cut by 0 bases and J by 5 bases, with 10 bases left in between. Per the germline V gene, CDR1 is LGHNA and CDR2 is YNFKEQ. The CDR3 DNA follows: TGTGCCAGCAGCCAAGACGCTGTAACTTATGGCTACACCTTC. It codes for CASSQDAVTYGYTF.

The V gene is TRBV27, the J gene TRBJ1-6; tentatively, D is TRBD1 (5 bases). The CDR3 consists of 14 residues. The germline V gene has CDR1 MNHEY and CDR2 SMNVEV (reference sequence). V lost 6 bases and J lost 8, with 14 bases in between. The chain's CDR3 is CASSTQGGYSPLHF. CDR3 DNA: TGTGCCAGCAGCACTCAGGGTGGGTATTCACCCCTCCACTTT.

This clonotype was recorded a few times. The V gene is TRBV2, the J gene TRBJ2-1, with 11 bases matching TRBD2. Germline CDR1 SNHLY, CDR2 FYNNEI. Unmatched junction bases numbered 14, after V lost 6 bases and J lost 7 bases. The CDR3 sequence is 17 residues long. In nucleotides, the CDR3 is TGTGCCAGCAGCAAAGGGGGACTAGCGGCCTTTAGGAATGAGCAGTTCTTC. Its protein product is CASSKGGLAAFRNEQFF.

The chain has TRBV6-1 and TRBJ2-3; D gene ambiguous. Trimming left V 6 bases short and J 6 bases short, with 19 bases between. Germline CDR1 MNHNS, CDR2 SASEGT. The CDR3 runs 15 residues. DNA for the CDR3: TGTGCCAGCAGACAGCCGGGCGTTGGGTTTGATACGCAGTATTTT. This translates into CASRQPGVGFDTQYF.

This rearrangement joins TRBV6-5 to TRBJ1-1; the D is unclear. The CDR3 extends over 15 amino acids. V lost 4 bases, J lost 1 base, and 13 bases lay in between. The germline V gene has CDR1 MNHEY and CDR2 SVGAGI. The CDR3 sequence is CASSSLAAGNTEAFF. The DNA of the CDR3 is TGTGCCAGCAGTTCGCTGGCGGCTGGGAACACTGAAGCTTTCTTT.

The J gene is TRBJ1-2, the V gene TRBV15; 10 bases match TRBD1. The CDR3 is 16 amino acids. After removal of 0 bases from V and 4 bases from J, the junction contained 5 bases not matched to a gene. The V gene's germline CDR1 is LNHNV and CDR2 YYDKDF (reference sequence). As DNA, the CDR3 is TGTGCCACCAGCAGAGATCCGGGACAGGGGATCTATGGCTACACCTTC. Residues: CATSRDPGQGIYGYTF.

J is TRBJ2-5 and V is TRBV6-1, with TRBD1 matching over 7 bases. CDR1 and CDR2 (germline): MNHNS, SASEGT. Losses at the gene ends were 0 bases for V and 4 bases for J; bases not matched to a gene: 8. The CDR3 extends over 16 amino acids. The DNA for the CDR3 is TGTGCCAGCAGTGAAGCTAGGACAGGACGTGGAGAGACCCAGTACTTC. Translating it yields CASSEARTGRGETQYF.

This clonotype occurred a few times. V is TRBV9 and J is TRBJ2-3, with TRBD1 as a possible D gene (6 bases). CDR3 size: 16 residues. V was clipped by 3 bases and J by 2 bases, with 16 bases between them. Germline CDR1 SGDLS, CDR2 YYNGEE. CDR3 nucleotide sequence: TGTGCCAGCAGCGAGGGACACCGAGCCTTCACAGATACGCAGTATTTT. It codes for CASSEGHRAFTDTQYF.

The chain has TRBV28 and TRBJ2-3, with 7 bases matching TRBD2. V trimming: 6 bases; J trimming: 3 bases; junction bases outside the gene matches: 9. CDR3 size: 15 residues. The germline gives CDR1 MDHEN, CDR2 SYDVKM. CDR3 sequence (DNA): TGTGCCAGCAGACCGGACGGGGGGTGGACAGATACGCAGTATTTT. Its protein product is CASRPDGGWTDTQYF.

The table lists this clonotype with a few counts. The rearrangement joins TRBV7-2 to TRBJ2-5; 8 bases are a match to TRBD1. The J call may be incorrect, as the DNA end agrees better with TRBJ2-7. Germline CDR1 reads SGHTA; CDR2 reads FQGNSA. The CDR3 has 14 amino acids. This chain's CDR3 is CASSLNRGIHEQYF. For the CDR3, the DNA is TGTGCCAGCAGCTTAAACAGGGGGATCCACGAGCAGTACTTC.

This clonotype was seen more than once but under ten times. The chain carries TRBV10-3 and TRBJ2-3; TRBD1 is a possible D gene (5 bases). CDR1 and CDR2 (germline): ENHRY, SYGVKD. The CDR3 is made up of 16 amino acids. Trimming took 2 bases from V and 4 from J, leaving 16 bases between them. The CDR3 sequence is CAISEPKGAASDTQYF. CDR3 nucleotide sequence: TGTGCCATCAGTGAGCCAAAAGGGGCTGCGTCAGATACGCAGTATTTT.

The chain has TRBV11-2 and TRBJ2-1; 11 bases align to TRBD2. V was pared by 1 base and J by 5 bases, with 7 bases of the junction left unmatched. The CDR3 has 17 residues. Per germline, CDR1 SGHAT and CDR2 FQNNGV. As DNA, the CDR3 is TGTGCCAGCAGCTTAGGGATACTAGCGGGAGCTCACAATGAGCAGTTCTTC. Translating it yields CASSLGILAGAHNEQFF.

The rearrangement links TRBV20-1 to TRBJ2-1, with 8 bases aligning to TRBD2. Germline CDR1 DFQATT, CDR2 SNEGSKA (reference sequence). The CDR3 length is 15 residues. J gave up 8 bases and V 2 bases, and 11 bases lay outside the gene matches. This CDR3 is CSARFLLTGGDEQFF. As DNA, the CDR3 is TGCAGTGCTAGATTTCTGCTAACGGGGGGGGATGAGCAGTTCTTC.

The chain couples TRBV25-1 to TRBJ2-7; the match to TRBD1 covers 9 bases. CDR1 and CDR2 from the germline V gene are MGHDK and SYGVNS. This CDR3 comprises 18 residues. After removal of 4 bases from V and 1 base from J, the junction contained 14 bases not matched to a gene. DNA for the CDR3: TGTGCCAGCAGTGTGGGGACAGGGAACGGGAGTCGGTCCTACGAGCAGTACTTC. This translates into CASSVGTGNGSRSYEQYF.

This clonotype has more than one count but fewer than ten. The rearrangement uses TRBV5-6 and TRBJ2-6; D not resolved. V shed 4 bases and J shed 3 bases, with 8 bases lying between them. The CDR3 sequence is 14 residues long. CDR1 and CDR2 from the germline V gene are SGHDT and YYEEEE. Here the CDR3 reads CASSGLIGANVLTF. CDR3 DNA: TGTGCCAGCAGCGGCTTGATTGGGGCCAACGTCCTGACTTTC.

The count of this clonotype is one. This chain connects TRBV4-1 to TRBJ1-3, with D possibly TRBD1 on 5 matching bases. Germline V CDR1 and CDR2: MGHRA, YSYEKL. Trimming cost V 4 bases and J 1 base, with 14 bases left between them. The CDR3 runs 16 residues. The CDR3 nucleotides read TGCGCCAGCAGCCCTTCGGACGGGGGATCTGGAAACACCATATATTTT. This encodes CASSPSDGGSGNTIYF.

This clonotype was counted once. The chain recombines TRBV2 with TRBJ2-1; TRBD2 agrees at 11 bases. This CDR3 contains 16 residues. From germline, CDR1 is SNHLY and CDR2 FYNNEI. Trimming took 3 bases from V and 8 from J; bases not matched to a gene: 9. CDR3 in DNA: TGTGCCAGCAGTGATGTCCTAGCGGGAGGTAGGGATGAGCAGTTCTTC. Translated: CASSDVLAGGRDEQFF.

The table lists this clonotype with a few counts. The chain uses TRBV29-1 and TRBJ2-5; unclear D gene. Per germline, CDR1 SQVTM and CDR2 ANQGSEA. Trimming took 4 bases from V and 2 from J, leaving 8 bases between them. The CDR3 contains 12 residues. The CDR3 nucleotides read TGCAGCGTTGGGTCAGGACAAGAGACCCAGTACTTC. Its translation: CSVGSGQETQYF. The variable domain in full, completed from reference TRBV29-1 and TRBJ2-5, reads SAVISQKPSRDICQRGTSLTIQCQVDSQVTMMFWYRQQPGQSLTLIATANQGSEATYESGFVIDKFPISRPNLTFSTLTVSNMSPEDSSIYLCSVGSGQETQYFGPGTRLLVL.

In nucleotides, the CDR3 is TGCGCCAGCAGCCGAAGGATGGATTTCGCCACAGATACGCAGTATTTT. Its translation is CASSRRMDFATDTQYF. The chain links TRBV5-1 to TRBJ2-3; D gene unclear. V gave up 4 bases and J gave up 2 bases, with 17 bases separating them. Germline V gene sequence: CDR1 SGHRS, CDR2 YFSETQ. The CDR3 covers 16 residues.

This CDR3 is CASSSSRGTREKLFF. DNA for the CDR3: TGTGCCAGCAGCTCCAGTAGAGGGACAAGAGAAAAACTGTTTTTT. The chain employs TRBV7-6 and TRBJ1-4, with TRBD1 as a possible D gene (6 bases). The CDR3 spans 15 residues. The germline V gene has CDR1 SGHVS and CDR2 FNYEAQ. Trimming shortened V by 4 bases and J by 8 bases, and 17 bases separated the two germline ends.

V gene TRBV2 combines with J gene TRBJ2-1, with D possibly matching TRBD1 (6 bases). The CDR3 has 12 amino acids. The V gene lost 8 bases and the J gene lost 10 bases, with 15 bases spanning the gap. Germline V lookup: CDR1 SNHLY, CDR2 FYNNEI. CDR3 region: CASGYRDTEQFF. The DNA of the CDR3 is TGTGCCAGCGGCTACCGGGACACCGAGCAGTTCTTC. Filled out from reference TRBV2 and TRBJ2-1, the complete variable domain reads EPEVTQTPSHQVTQMGQEVILRCVPISNHLYFYWYRQILGQKVEFLVSFYNNEISEKSEIFDDQFSVERPDGSNFTLKIRSTKLEDSAMYFCASGYRDTEQFFGPGTRLTVL.

V is TRBV29-1 and J is TRBJ1-1; D is perhaps TRBD1 (5 bases). The germline V gene has CDR1 SQVTM and CDR2 ANQGSEA. Trimming stripped 5 bases from V and 0 bases from J, with 10 bases between. The CDR3 runs to 13 residues. The DNA of the CDR3 is TGCAGCGTTATAGGACACATGAACACTGAAGCTTTCTTT. Translating gives CSVIGHMNTEAFF. The whole variable domain, remainder taken from reference TRBV29-1 and TRBJ1-1, is SAVISQKPSRDICQRGTSLTIQCQVDSQVTMMFWYRQQPGQSLTLIATANQGSEATYESGFVIDKFPISRPNLTFSTLTVSNMSPEDSSIYLCSVIGHMNTEAFFGQGTRLTVV.

This clonotype occurred a few times. The gene calls are TRBV13 and TRBJ1-4; tentative D call: TRBD1 (5 bases). Deletions cut 2 bases from V and 5 bases from J, with 9 bases between. The CDR3 length is 14 residues. From germline, CDR1 is PRHDT and CDR2 FYEKMQ (reference sequence). This chain's CDR3 is CASSLSGTNEKLFF. The CDR3 DNA follows: TGTGCCAGCAGCTTATCCGGGACGAATGAAAAACTGTTTTTT.

This clonotype has just a few counts. The J gene is TRBJ2-7, the V gene TRBV7-9; D is ambiguous. The CDR3 has 13 amino acids. CDR1 is SEHNR and CDR2 is FQNEAQ in the germline V gene (reference sequence). V was trimmed by 5 bases and J by 3 bases, leaving 11 bases between them. The CDR3 sequence is CASSIFRDYEQYF. In nucleotides, the CDR3 is TGTGCCAGCAGCATCTTTAGAGACTACGAGCAGTACTTC.

This clonotype was observed a handful of times. The CDR3 coding sequence is TGTGCCAGCAGCCCCCAACTGGACGGGAATTCACCCCTCCACTTT. Translation gives CASSPQLDGNSPLHF. The chain couples TRBV4-2 to TRBJ1-6; unclear D gene. Germline-derived CDR1 and CDR2 are LGHNA and YNFKEQ. This CDR3 is 15 amino acids long. Trimming left V 4 bases short and J 7 bases short, with 14 bases between.

The J gene is TRBJ2-1, the V gene TRBV9; TRBD1 is a possible D gene (9 bases). Germline lookup yields CDR1 SGDLS and CDR2 YYNGEE. The CDR3 covers 22 residues. Trimming left V 0 bases short and J 3 bases short, with 31 bases between. CDR3 sequence (DNA): TGTGCCAGCAGCGTAGGCTTAAGGGGACAGGGATTCAGCGGGGGACTCTACAATGAGCAGTTCTTC. The encoded protein is CASSVGLRGQGFSGGLYNEQFF. Full variable domain (missing parts from reference TRBV9 and TRBJ2-1): DSGVTQTPKHLITATGQRVTLRCSPRSGDLSVYWYQQSLDQGLQFLIQYYNGEERAKGNILERFSAQQFPDLHSELNLSSLELGDSALYFCASSVGLRGQGFSGGLYNEQFFGPGTRLTVL.

This clonotype has more than one count but fewer than ten. This sequence joins TRBV7-9 and TRBJ2-3, with D unresolved. Trimming shortened V by 2 bases and J by 0 bases, and 9 bases separated the two germline ends. In germline, CDR1 is SEHNR, CDR2 FQNEAQ (reference sequence). The CDR3 totals 15 residues. CDR3 coding DNA: TGTGCCAGCAGCTTATATTTAAGGAGCACAGATACGCAGTATTTT. Residues: CASSLYLRSTDTQYF.

This clonotype was detected only once. The V gene is TRBV4-1, the J gene TRBJ1-1, with 7 positions matching TRBD1. The ends lost 1 base at V and 4 bases at J; junction bases unmatched: 6. Germline V gives CDR1 MGHRA, CDR2 YSYEKL. This CDR3 contains 15 residues. The DNA of the CDR3 is TGCGCCAGCAGCCAAGTGCAGGGGGTCGTCACTGAAGCTTTCTTT. It specifies CASSQVQGVVTEAFF.

The rearrangement links TRBV29-1 to TRBJ1-2; the match to TRBD1 covers 8 bases. CDR3 length: 13 residues. Trimming removed 3 bases from V and 8 bases from J; junction bases left unmatched: 8. Germline V gene lookup returns CDR1 SQVTM and CDR2 ANQGSEA. The CDR3: CSVEGQVIGGYTF. For the CDR3, the DNA is TGCAGCGTTGAGGGACAGGTCATCGGCGGCTACACCTTC.